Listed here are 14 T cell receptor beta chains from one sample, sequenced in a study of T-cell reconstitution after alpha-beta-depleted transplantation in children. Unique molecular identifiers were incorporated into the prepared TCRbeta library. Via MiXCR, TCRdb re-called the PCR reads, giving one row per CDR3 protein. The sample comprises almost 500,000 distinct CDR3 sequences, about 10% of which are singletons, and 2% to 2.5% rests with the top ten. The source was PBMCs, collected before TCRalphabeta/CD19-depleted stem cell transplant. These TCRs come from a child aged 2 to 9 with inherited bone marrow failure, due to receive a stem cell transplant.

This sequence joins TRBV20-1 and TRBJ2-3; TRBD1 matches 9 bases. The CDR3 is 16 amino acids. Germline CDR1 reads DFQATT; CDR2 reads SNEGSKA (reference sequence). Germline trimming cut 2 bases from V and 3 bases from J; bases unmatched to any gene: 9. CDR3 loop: CSARPSPGTGTDTQYF. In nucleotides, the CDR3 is TGCAGTGCTAGACCCTCGCCCGGGACAGGGACAGATACGCAGTATTTT.

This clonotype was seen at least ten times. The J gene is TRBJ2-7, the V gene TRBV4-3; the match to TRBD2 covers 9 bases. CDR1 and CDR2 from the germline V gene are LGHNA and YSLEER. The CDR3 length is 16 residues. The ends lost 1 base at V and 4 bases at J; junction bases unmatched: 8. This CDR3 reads CASSQALSGSGYEQYF. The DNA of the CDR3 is TGCGCCAGCAGCCAAGCCCTTAGCGGGAGCGGGTACGAGCAGTACTTC.

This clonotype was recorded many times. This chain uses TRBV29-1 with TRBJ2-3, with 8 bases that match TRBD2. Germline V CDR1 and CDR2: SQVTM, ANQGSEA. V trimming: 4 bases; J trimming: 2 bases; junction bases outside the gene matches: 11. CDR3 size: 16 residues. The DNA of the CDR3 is TGCAGCGTTGGGAGGTTTAGCGGGATTTTCACAGATACGCAGTATTTT. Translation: CSVGRFSGIFTDTQYF.

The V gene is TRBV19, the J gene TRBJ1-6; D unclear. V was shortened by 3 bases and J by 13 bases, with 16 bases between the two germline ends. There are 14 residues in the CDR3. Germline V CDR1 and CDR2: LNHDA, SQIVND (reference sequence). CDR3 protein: CASSISAIYSPLHF. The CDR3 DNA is TGTGCCAGTAGTATCTCAGCGATCTACTCGCCCCTCCACTTT. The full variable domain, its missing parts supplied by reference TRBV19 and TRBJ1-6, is DGGITQSPKYLFRKEGQNVTLSCEQNLNHDAMYWYRQDPGQGLRLIYYSQIVNDFQKGDIAEGYSVSREKKESFPLTVTSAQKNPTAFYLCASSISAIYSPLHFGNGTRLTVT.

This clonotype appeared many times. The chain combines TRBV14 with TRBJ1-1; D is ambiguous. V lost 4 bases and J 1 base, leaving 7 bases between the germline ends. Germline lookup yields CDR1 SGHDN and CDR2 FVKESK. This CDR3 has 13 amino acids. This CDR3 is CASSLGWNTEAFF. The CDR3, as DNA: TGTGCCAGCAGCCTGGGGTGGAACACTGAAGCTTTCTTT.

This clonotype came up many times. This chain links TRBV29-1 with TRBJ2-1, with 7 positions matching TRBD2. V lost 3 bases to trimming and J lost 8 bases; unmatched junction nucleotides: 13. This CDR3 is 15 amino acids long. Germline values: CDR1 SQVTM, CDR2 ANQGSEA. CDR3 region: CSVDPRGGSMDEQFF. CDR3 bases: TGCAGCGTTGACCCGAGGGGCGGGAGTATGGATGAGCAGTTCTTC.

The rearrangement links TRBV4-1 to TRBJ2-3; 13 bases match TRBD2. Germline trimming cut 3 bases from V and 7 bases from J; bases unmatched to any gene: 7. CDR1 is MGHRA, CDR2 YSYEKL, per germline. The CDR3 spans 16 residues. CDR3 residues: CASSHLTSGGLHTQYF. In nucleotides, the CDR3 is TGCGCCAGCAGCCACTTGACTAGCGGGGGGCTTCATACGCAGTATTTT.

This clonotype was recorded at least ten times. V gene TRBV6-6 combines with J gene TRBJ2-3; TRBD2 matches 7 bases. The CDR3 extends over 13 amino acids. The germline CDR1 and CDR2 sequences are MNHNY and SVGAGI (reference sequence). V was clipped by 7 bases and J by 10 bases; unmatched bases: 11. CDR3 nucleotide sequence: TGTGCCAGCACGACAACCCGGACTAGTTCGCAGTATTTT. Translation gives CASTTTRTSSQYF.

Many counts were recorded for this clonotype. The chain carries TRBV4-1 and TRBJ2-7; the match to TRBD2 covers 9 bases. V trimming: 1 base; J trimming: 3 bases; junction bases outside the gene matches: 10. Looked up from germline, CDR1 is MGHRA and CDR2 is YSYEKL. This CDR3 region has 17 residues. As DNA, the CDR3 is TGCGCCAGCAGCCAAGTCTCCGTCGGACTAGCGAACTACGAGCAGTACTTC. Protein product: CASSQVSVGLANYEQYF.

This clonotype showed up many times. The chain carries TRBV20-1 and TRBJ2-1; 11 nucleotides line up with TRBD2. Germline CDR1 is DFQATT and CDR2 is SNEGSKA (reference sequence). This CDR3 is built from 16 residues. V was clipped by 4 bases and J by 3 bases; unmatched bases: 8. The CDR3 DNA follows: TGCAGTGCTACACCCGGGACTAGCGGTGTCTACAATGAGCAGTTCTTC. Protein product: CSATPGTSGVYNEQFF.

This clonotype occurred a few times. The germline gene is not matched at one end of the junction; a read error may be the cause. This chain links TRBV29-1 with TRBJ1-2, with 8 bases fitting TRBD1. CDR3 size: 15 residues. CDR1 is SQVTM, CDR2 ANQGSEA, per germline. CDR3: CSVEGSGQGVYRYTF. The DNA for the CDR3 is TGCAGCGTTGAGGGTTCCGGACAGGGAGTCTATCGCTACACCTTC.

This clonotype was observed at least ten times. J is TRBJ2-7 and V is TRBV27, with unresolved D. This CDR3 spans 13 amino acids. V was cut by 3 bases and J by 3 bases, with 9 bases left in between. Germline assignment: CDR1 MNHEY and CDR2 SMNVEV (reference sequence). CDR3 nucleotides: TGTGCCAGCAGTTTTTCCCGCGGCTACGAGCAGTACTTC. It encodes CASSFSRGYEQYF.

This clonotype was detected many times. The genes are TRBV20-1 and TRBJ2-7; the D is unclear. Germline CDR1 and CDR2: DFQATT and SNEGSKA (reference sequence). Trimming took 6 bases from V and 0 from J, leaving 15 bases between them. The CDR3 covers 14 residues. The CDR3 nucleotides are TGCAGTGCCCTGGCCCGGCGGAGCTCCTACGAGCAGTACTTC. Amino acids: CSALARRSSYEQYF.

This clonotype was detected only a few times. The CDR3 DNA reads as TGTGCCAGCAGGGTGAATGGGAGTCCCAACAATGAGCAGTTCTTC. It specifies CASRVNGSPNNEQFF. The chain uses TRBV9 and TRBJ2-1; possible D gene TRBD2, 5 bases. Germline V CDR1 and CDR2: SGDLS, YYNGEE. The CDR3 is made up of 15 amino acids. Trimming cost V 5 bases and J 5 bases, with 17 bases left between them.